The 26 T cell receptor beta chains below all came from one sample that was sequenced in a study of shared clonotypes between healthy human individuals. TCRdb keeps only in-frame clones here, not all; method: immunoSEQ multiplex PCR. The data hold 850,000 to 1,200,000 clones, with approximately 76% observed a single time. Sequencing used memory CD4+ T cells sorted from blood. Regarding subset: CD45RA-negative fraction. These receptors were obtained from a man aged 18 to 35 in good health.

The V call is TRBV10-1, the J call TRBJ2-3, with D possibly being TRBD2 (6 bases). The CDR3 is 14 residues long. Germline assignment: CDR1 WNHNN and CDR2 SYGVQD (reference sequence). Trimming removed 7 bases at V and 1 base at J, with 12 bases between. CDR3 nucleotide sequence: TGCGCCAGCAATACGGGCGGGGGCACAGATACGCAGTATTTT. Protein: CASNTGGGTDTQYF.

This rearrangement joins TRBV27 to TRBJ2-5; 8 positions agree with TRBD2. The CDR3 has 15 amino acids. The germline V gene has CDR1 MNHEY and CDR2 SMNVEV (reference sequence). Unmatched junction bases numbered 8, after V lost 1 base and J lost 7 bases. As DNA, the CDR3 is TGTGCCAGCAGTTTATGGCCGGGGGGGGATCGGACCCAGTACTTC. Protein sequence: CASSLWPGGDRTQYF.

This chain connects TRBV4-3 to TRBJ2-7; 9 nucleotides align to TRBD2. Germline V gene sequence: CDR1 LGHNA, CDR2 YSLEER. The V segment lost 1 base and the J segment 7 bases; nucleotides outside the gene matches: 11. CDR3 length: 16 amino acids. Here the CDR3 DNA reads TGCGCCAGCAGCCAAGGGGCTAGCGGGAATGCGGGAGAGCAGTACTTC. Translated: CASSQGASGNAGEQYF.

As to this clone: A read error is likely, as this CDR3 ends without the conserved phenylalanine or tryptophan. It is unclear where the CDR3 begins or ends on the DNA, so no DNA is shown, and the CDR3 is as TCRdb lists it. The rearrangement uses TRBV6-1 and TRBJ1-2. Germline CDR1 MNHNS, CDR2 SASEGT. The CDR3 spans 12 residues, counting both ends. The CDR3 protein is CASSEFGSLIRI.

The rearrangement uses TRBV10-1 and TRBJ1-6, with D possibly being TRBD1 (6 bases). Trimming left V 2 bases short and J 10 bases short, with 12 bases between. CDR3 length equals 14 residues. The germline V gene encodes CDR1 WNHNN and CDR2 SYGVQD (reference sequence). The CDR3 DNA is TGCGCCAGCAGTGAGCGGGGGGCTGGCTCACCCCTCCACTTT. Protein product: CASSERGAGSPLHF.

There are a few counts of this clone. V gene TRBV9 combines with J gene TRBJ2-1; 9 nucleotides agree with TRBD1. This CDR3 region has 15 residues. CDR1 and CDR2 (germline): SGDLS, YYNGEE. With V trimmed by 3 bases and J by 0 bases, 1 base remained unmatched. CDR3 nucleotide sequence: TGTGCCAGCAGCGAACAGGGGGCCTCCTACAATGAGCAGTTCTTC. It is translated as CASSEQGASYNEQFF.

The chain carries TRBV7-3 and TRBJ2-3, with D perhaps matching TRBD2 (5 bases). The germline gives CDR1 SGHTA, CDR2 FQGTGA. This CDR3 region has 15 residues. The V end was cut by 5 bases, the J end by 8 bases, with 20 bases between. This CDR3 reads CASSPGPGSGRTQYF. The CDR3 DNA reads as TGTGCCAGCAGCCCCGGTCCGGGATCGGGCCGTACGCAGTATTTT.

V usage is TRBV7-9 and J usage is TRBJ2-2; the D gene is possibly TRBD1 (6 bases). Germline CDR1 reads SEHNR; CDR2 reads FQNEAQ (reference sequence). Trimming stripped 4 bases from V and 2 bases from J, with 17 bases between. The CDR3 has 17 residues. CDR3 protein: CASSSRTAPVNTGELFF. The CDR3 bases are TGTGCCAGCAGCTCCCGGACAGCACCCGTTAACACCGGGGAGCTGTTTTTT.

The chain is built from TRBV6-5 and TRBJ2-5; 7 bases agree with TRBD1. CDR3 length: 12 residues. The junction had 1 base not matched to a gene; V was cut back by 8 bases and J by 1 base. CDR1 MNHEY and CDR2 SVGAGI come from the germline V gene. The CDR3 is CASHRGQETQYF. The CDR3 DNA sequence: TGTGCCAGCCACAGGGGCCAAGAGACCCAGTACTTC.

Only one count was recorded for this clone. The chain is built from TRBV19 and TRBJ2-2, with 7 bases fitting TRBD2. Germline lookup yields CDR1 LNHDA and CDR2 SQIVND (reference sequence). CDR3 size: 15 residues. V trimming: 4 bases; J trimming: 6 bases; junction bases outside the gene matches: 8. The DNA of the CDR3 is TGTGCCAGTAGTAAAATAGATCGGGGGGCCGGGGAGCTGTTTTTT. This sequence encodes CASSKIDRGAGELFF.

J is TRBJ1-3 and V is TRBV5-5; D ambiguous. The germline gives CDR1 SGHKS, CDR2 YYEKEE (reference sequence). Trimming left V 4 bases short and J 2 bases short, with 10 bases between. This CDR3 region has 14 residues. CDR3 loop: CASSPEATGNTIYF. The CDR3 bases are TGTGCCAGCAGCCCAGAAGCAACTGGAAACACCATATATTTT.

The chain carries TRBV7-2 and TRBJ1-6; no firm D call. This CDR3 region has 13 residues. Germline values: CDR1 SGHTA, CDR2 FQGNSA. The V end was cut by 0 bases, the J end by 7 bases, with 4 bases between. CDR3 sequence: CASSLAMNSPLHF. DNA for the CDR3: TGTGCCAGCAGCTTAGCTATGAATTCACCCCTCCACTTT. Supplemented by reference TRBV7-2 and TRBJ1-6, the full variable domain reads GAGVSQSPSNKVTEKGKDVELRCDPISGHTALYWYRQSLGQGLEFLIYFQGNSAPDKSGLPSDRFSAERTGGSVSTLTIQRTQQEDSAVYLCASSLAMNSPLHFGNGTRLTVT.

The chain links TRBV27 to TRBJ2-3; TRBD2 matches at 8 bases. The CDR3 covers 15 residues. V lost 8 bases and J lost 3; bases outside the gene matches: 10. The V gene's germline CDR1 is MNHEY and CDR2 SMNVEV (reference sequence). The CDR3 here is CASGLAGGLTDTQYF. In nucleotides, the CDR3 is TGTGCCAGCGGGCTCGCGGGGGGCCTTACAGATACGCAGTATTTT.

The chain joins TRBV5-4 to TRBJ2-2, with 7 bases matching TRBD1. Per germline, CDR1 SGHNT and CDR2 YYREEE (reference sequence). This CDR3 has 16 residues. Unmatched junction bases numbered 3, after V lost 0 bases and J lost 1 base. The CDR3 spells CASSLEGGLNTGELFF. The CDR3 DNA sequence: TGTGCCAGCAGCTTGGAAGGGGGCCTGAACACCGGGGAGCTGTTTTTT.

This chain joins TRBV5-6 and TRBJ1-2; D might be TRBD1 (6 bases). The CDR3 totals 15 residues. Trimming stripped 4 bases from V and 0 bases from J, with 13 bases between. Germline V lookup: CDR1 SGHDT, CDR2 YYEEEE. CDR3 amino acids: CASSIGTLANYGYTF. DNA for the CDR3: TGTGCCAGCAGCATAGGGACACTAGCTAACTATGGCTACACCTTC.

This clone was seen a single time. The V call is TRBV2, the J call TRBJ2-5; D not certain. Germline loops: CDR1 SNHLY, CDR2 FYNNEI. The CDR3 is 13 residues long. Trimming shortened V by 7 bases and J by 5 bases, and 14 bases separated the two germline ends. Here the CDR3 DNA reads TGTGCCAGCAAACTTGACGGTGGGGAGACCCAGTACTTC. Its protein product is CASKLDGGETQYF.

This chain uses TRBV10-2 with TRBJ2-2; D gene unclear. Trimming took 3 bases from V and 3 from J, leaving 8 bases between them. Germline V gene sequence: CDR1 WSHSY, CDR2 SAAADI. This CDR3 has 14 residues. In DNA form, the CDR3 reads TGCGCCAGCAGTGAACAGCGCTACACCGGGGAGCTGTTTTTT. Translation: CASSEQRYTGELFF.

The chain combines TRBV28 with TRBJ1-1; perhaps TRBD1 as D (5 bases). The CDR3 sequence is 15 residues long. Germline-derived CDR1 and CDR2 are MDHEN and SYDVKM. V lost 1 base and J 5 bases, leaving 14 bases between the germline ends. Here the CDR3 reads CASSLYPRGGTEAFF. For the CDR3, the DNA is TGTGCCAGCAGTTTATACCCCCGGGGGGGAACTGAAGCTTTCTTT.

The chain uses TRBV30 and TRBJ2-3; tentative D call: TRBD1 (6 bases). The germline CDR1 and CDR2 sequences are GTSNPN and SVGIG (reference sequence). V was clipped by 5 bases and J by 3 bases, with 12 bases between them. The CDR3 runs 13 residues. The CDR3 DNA reads as TGTGCCTGGCTTGGACAGAAAACAGATACGCAGTATTTT. It is translated as CAWLGQKTDTQYF.

The chain recombines TRBV11-2 with TRBJ2-6; 12 bases line up with TRBD1. V lost 6 bases, J lost 0 bases, and 9 bases stayed unmatched. CDR1 is SGHAT, CDR2 FQNNGV, per germline. The CDR3 totals 19 residues. In DNA, the CDR3 is TGTGCCAGCAGAAGAGGGACAGGGGGCTCTGGCTCTGGGGCCAACGTCCTGACTTTC. Amino acids: CASRRGTGGSGSGANVLTF. The full variable domain, with the rest looked up from reference TRBV11-2 and TRBJ2-6, is EAGVAQSPRYKIIEKRQSVAFWCNPISGHATLYWYQQILGQGPKLLIQFQNNGVVDDSQLPKDRFSAERLKGVDSTLKIQPAKLEDSAVYLCASRRGTGGSGSGANVLTFGAGSRLTVL.

At least ten counts were recorded for this clone. Additional DNA sequences in this sample encode the identical CDR3. V gene TRBV18 combines with J gene TRBJ1-5, with 8 nucleotides matching TRBD1. Germline V lookup: CDR1 KGHSH, CDR2 LQKENI. The CDR3 sequence is 15 residues long. The ends lost 3 bases at V and 4 bases at J; junction bases unmatched: 5. CDR3 residues: CASSPDRGGNQPQHF. The CDR3, as DNA: TGTGCCAGCTCACCTGACAGGGGAGGTAATCAGCCCCAGCATTTT.

The gene calls are TRBV7-2 and TRBJ2-5, with 7 bases lining up with TRBD2. This CDR3 spans 16 amino acids. The germline gives CDR1 SGHTA, CDR2 FQGNSA. Losses at the gene ends were 4 bases for V and 4 bases for J; bases not matched to a gene: 12. CDR3 nucleotides: TGTGCCAGCAGCTCCACTGGGGGAGCGGGGCGAGAGACCCAGTACTTC. Protein product: CASSSTGGAGRETQYF.

The CDR3 coding sequence is TGCGCCAGCAGCCAAGATCTCCCCTACGAGCAGTACTTC. Its translation is CASSQDLPYEQYF. V is TRBV4-3 and J is TRBJ2-7; D is ambiguous. The CDR3 extends over 13 amino acids. Germline V gene data show CDR1 as LGHNA and CDR2 as YSLEER. Trimming pared 0 bases from V and 2 bases from J, leaving 5 bases between.

The rearrangement links TRBV6-1 to TRBJ2-3, with 8 bases that match TRBD2. V shed 3 bases, J shed 6 bases, and the junction held 5 bases outside the gene matches. Germline V gene lookup returns CDR1 MNHNS and CDR2 SASEGT. The CDR3 spans 14 residues. The CDR3 protein is CASSDGGAVDTQYF. The CDR3 DNA reads TGTGCCAGCAGTGACGGGGGGGCGGTGGATACGCAGTATTTT.

This clone has only a few counts. The V gene is TRBV5-1, the J gene TRBJ1-2; 10 nucleotides agree with TRBD1. This CDR3 has 15 amino acids. Unmatched junction bases numbered 11, after V lost 4 bases and J lost 8 bases. Germline V gene sequence: CDR1 SGHRS, CDR2 YFSETQ. The CDR3: CASSADRGNYLGYTF. The CDR3, as DNA: TGCGCCAGCAGCGCGGACAGGGGGAACTATTTAGGCTACACCTTC.

CDR3: CASGGGKTPLHF. The CDR3 DNA follows: TGTGCCAGCGGTGGGGGGAAGACACCCCTCCACTTT. The J gene is TRBJ1-6, the V gene TRBV28, with TRBD1 as a possible D gene (5 bases). This CDR3 has 12 residues. Trimming stripped 8 bases from V and 11 bases from J, with 13 bases between. CDR1 MDHEN and CDR2 SYDVKM come from the germline V gene. Full variable domain (rest looked up from reference TRBV28 and TRBJ1-6): DVKVTQSSRYLVKRTGEKVFLECVQDMDHENMFWYRQDPGLGLRLIYFSYDVKMKEKGDIPEGYSVSREKKERFSLILESASTNQTSMYLCASGGGKTPLHFGNGTRLTVT.